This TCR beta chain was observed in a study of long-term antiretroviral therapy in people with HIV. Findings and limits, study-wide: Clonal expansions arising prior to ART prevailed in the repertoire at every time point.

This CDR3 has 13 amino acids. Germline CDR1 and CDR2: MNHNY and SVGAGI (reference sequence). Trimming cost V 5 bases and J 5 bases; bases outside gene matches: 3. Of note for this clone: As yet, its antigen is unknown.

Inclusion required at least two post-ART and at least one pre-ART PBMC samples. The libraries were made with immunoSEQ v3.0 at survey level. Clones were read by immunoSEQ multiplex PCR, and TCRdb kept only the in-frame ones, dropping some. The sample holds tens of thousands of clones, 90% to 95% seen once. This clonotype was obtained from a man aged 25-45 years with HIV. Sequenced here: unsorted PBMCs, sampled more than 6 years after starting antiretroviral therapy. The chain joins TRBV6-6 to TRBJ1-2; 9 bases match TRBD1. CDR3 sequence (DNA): TGTGCCAGCAGTCGGACAGGGGAGTATGGCTACACCTTC. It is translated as CASSRTGEYGYTF.